The 6 T cell receptor beta chains listed next were all sequenced from one sample in a study of response to subunit inactivated influenza vaccine. TCRdb re-analysed the RT-PCR reads in MiXCR, keeping a single row per CDR3 protein. The sample consists of around 650,000 distinct CDR3 sequences, around a sixth of them appearing once. The material was PBMCs from blood, obtained 11 to 12 days after vaccination. All receptors come from a man between 45 and 60 years old who received an inactivated influenza vaccine.

The chain employs TRBV5-6 and TRBJ1-5; D not resolved. CDR3 length equals 16 residues. The V end was cut by 0 bases, the J end by 0 bases, with 10 bases between. The germline V gene encodes CDR1 SGHDT and CDR2 YYEEEE. CDR3 in DNA: TGTGCCAGCAGCTTGGCTTTGGGGTCTAGCAATCAGCCCCAGCATTTT. Its translation is CASSLALGSSNQPQHF.

This clonotype was seen ten or more times. The CDR3 here is CASSQGSGTLNEQFF. CDR3 bases: TGCGCCAGCAGCCAAGGGAGCGGGACCTTGAATGAGCAGTTCTTC. The V call is TRBV4-3, the J call TRBJ2-1, with 7 nucleotides matching TRBD2. V trimming: 1 base; J trimming: 7 bases; junction bases outside the gene matches: 7. Germline V gives CDR1 LGHNA, CDR2 YSLEER. This CDR3 region has 15 residues.

The chain couples TRBV7-9 to TRBJ2-7; 11 bases fit TRBD1. With V trimmed by 3 bases and J by 6 bases, 7 bases remained unmatched. Germline loops: CDR1 SEHNR, CDR2 FQNEAQ (reference sequence). The CDR3 spans 15 residues. CDR3 region: CASSFSGTGGLEQYF. CDR3 sequence (DNA): TGTGCCAGCAGCTTCTCCGGGACAGGGGGACTCGAGCAGTACTTC.

This clonotype was seen many times. The chain carries TRBV12-3 or TRBV12-4 and TRBJ2-1; D is unresolved. CDR3 size: 11 residues. V was shortened by 8 bases and J by 8 bases, with 10 bases between the two germline ends. Written as DNA, the CDR3 is TGTGCCAGCGAACTGGCTTATGAGCAGTTCTTC. Protein: CASELAYEQFF.

This clonotype was seen a handful of times. V is TRBV11-3 and J is TRBJ2-5, with D perhaps TRBD2 (6 bases). Trimming took off 4 bases at V and 4 bases at J, with 10 bases between the two ends. Per the germline V gene, CDR1 is SGHNT and CDR2 is YENEEA. This CDR3 has 13 amino acids. The DNA of the CDR3 is TGTGCCAGCAGCTCGGGACTTGGAGAGACCCAGTACTTC. It encodes CASSSGLGETQYF.

The V call is TRBV11-1, the J call TRBJ2-7, with 11 bases that match TRBD2. V trimming: 2 bases; J trimming: 2 bases; junction bases outside the gene matches: 20. Per germline, CDR1 SGHAT and CDR2 FQDESV (reference sequence). This CDR3 is 21 amino acids long. In nucleotides, the CDR3 is TGTGCCAGCAGCTTACCTAGGACAGTTTTCGGGACTAGCGGCTATCCCTACGAGCAGTACTTC. It specifies CASSLPRTVFGTSGYPYEQYF.